A single sample is the source of the 12 T cell receptor beta chains below, sequenced in a study of T cell responses to AZD1222 COVID-19 vaccine. Sequencing was performed with immunoSEQ multiplex PCR; in TCRdb, only in-frame clones are kept and a portion is missing. The sample shows some 120,000 clones, 80% to 90% of them seen only once. The material was peripheral blood, obtained on day 0 of AZD1222 vaccination. All receptors come from an adult in good health.

V is TRBV6-5 and J is TRBJ1-5; TRBD1 is a possible D gene (6 bases). The ends were cut back, 6 bases at V and 5 bases at J, with 14 bases in the middle. This CDR3 comprises 14 residues. Germline V gene lookup returns CDR1 MNHEY and CDR2 SVGAGI. In DNA form, the CDR3 reads TGTGCCAGCAGCCCGGGGGGGGCGTATCAGCCCCAGCATTTT. This gives the protein CASSPGGAYQPQHF.

The rearrangement joins TRBV28 to TRBJ1-2; tentatively, D is TRBD1 (6 bases). From germline, CDR1 is MDHEN and CDR2 SYDVKM. CDR3 length equals 14 residues. V was shortened by 5 bases and J by 2 bases, with 12 bases between the two germline ends. The CDR3 nucleotides read TGTGCCAGCAGTCCCGGGGGGCCCAACTATGGCTACACCTTC. This encodes CASSPGGPNYGYTF.

This clone showed up just once. The chain joins TRBV4-3 to TRBJ2-1, with TRBD2 matching over 8 bases. The CDR3 is made up of 15 amino acids. Unmatched junction bases numbered 2, after V lost 1 base and J lost 3 bases. Germline CDR1 is LGHNA and CDR2 is YSLEER. CDR3 residues: CASSQGLASYNEQFF. The DNA for the CDR3 is TGCGCCAGCAGCCAAGGACTAGCGAGCTACAATGAGCAGTTCTTC.

This clone was recorded once. The chain links TRBV4-1 to TRBJ2-7; TRBD2 aligns across 7 bases. This CDR3 spans 17 amino acids. V lost 0 bases and J lost 2; bases outside the gene matches: 10. Germline CDR1 reads MGHRA; CDR2 reads YSYEKL. CDR3 region: CASSQEVGSGLAYEQYF. The CDR3 nucleotides are TGCGCCAGCAGCCAAGAGGTGGGTTCCGGACTAGCCTACGAGCAGTACTTC.

The rearrangement links TRBV5-1 to TRBJ1-1; D is undetermined. The germline V gene has CDR1 SGHRS and CDR2 YFSETQ. V was trimmed by 0 bases and J by 0 bases, leaving 12 bases between them. The CDR3 has 16 amino acids. The CDR3 protein is CASSLGSGGLNTEAFF. The CDR3 DNA reads TGCGCCAGCAGCTTGGGGTCTGGTGGTCTGAACACTGAAGCTTTCTTT.

The chain links TRBV6-2 or TRBV6-3 to TRBJ1-2; no firm D call. V was trimmed by 2 bases and J by 6 bases, leaving 10 bases between them. The CDR3 consists of 13 residues. Germline V gene lookup returns CDR1 MNHEY and CDR2 SVGEGT. The chain's CDR3 is CASSYEGRNGYTF. Written as DNA, the CDR3 is TGTGCCAGCAGTTACGAGGGAAGGAATGGCTACACCTTC.

The chain employs TRBV7-8 and TRBJ2-2, with D perhaps matching TRBD2 (5 bases). This CDR3 is 16 amino acids long. Trimming left V 5 bases short and J 0 bases short, with 13 bases between. Germline V CDR1 and CDR2: SGHVS, FQNEAQ. The DNA for the CDR3 is TGTGCCAGCAGCCGGACCTGGGGAGCGAACACCGGGGAGCTGTTTTTT. Translated: CASSRTWGANTGELFF.

The rearrangement joins TRBV7-9 to TRBJ1-1; D gene ambiguous. In germline, CDR1 is SEHNR, CDR2 FQNEAQ (reference sequence). The ends were cut back, 5 bases at V and 9 bases at J, with 25 bases in the middle. The CDR3 runs to 16 residues. CDR3 DNA: TGTGCCAGCAGCGGAAGCGGGTACGACATCCTCTCGAAAGCTTTCTTT. As protein: CASSGSGYDILSKAFF.

The rearrangement links TRBV7-9 to TRBJ2-7, with D perhaps matching TRBD2 (5 bases). Trimming pared 1 base from V and 9 bases from J, leaving 10 bases between. The CDR3 spans 12 residues. Germline CDR1 reads SEHNR; CDR2 reads FQNEAQ (reference sequence). In nucleotides, the CDR3 is TGTGCCAGCAGCTTAGACCTAGCACGGCAGTACTTC. This translates into CASSLDLARQYF.

V and J are TRBV27 and TRBJ1-2, with 9 bases lining up with TRBD1. The CDR3 has 14 amino acids. Per germline, CDR1 MNHEY and CDR2 SMNVEV (reference sequence). J gave up 3 bases and V 4 bases, and 3 bases lay outside the gene matches. CDR3 DNA sequence: TGTGCCAGCAGTTGGACAGGGGCGTACTATGGCTACACCTTC. Translation gives CASSWTGAYYGYTF.

This clone has a single count. Mismatch with germline at one junction end may stem from a read error. This chain joins TRBV27 and TRBJ2-1, with 9 nucleotides matching TRBD2. Germline V gene sequence: CDR1 MNHEY, CDR2 SMNVEV (reference sequence). The CDR3 sequence is 16 residues long. The CDR3 region is CAGRTYSGLALNEQFF. CDR3 DNA: TGTGCCGGCAGAACGTATTCAGGACTAGCGCTCAATGAGCAGTTCTTC.

The V gene is TRBV2, the J gene TRBJ2-1, with D maybe TRBD1 (6 bases). V was clipped by 6 bases and J by 5 bases, with 11 bases between them. The length of the CDR3 is 13 residues. Germline loops: CDR1 SNHLY, CDR2 FYNNEI. The CDR3 region has the DNA TGTGCCAGCAGGGGGGCTACCGACAATGAGCAGTTCTTC. Residues: CASRGATDNEQFF. Drawing the rest from reference TRBV2 and TRBJ2-1, the complete variable domain is EPEVTQTPSHQVTQMGQEVILRCVPISNHLYFYWYRQILGQKVEFLVSFYNNEISEKSEIFDDQFSVERPDGSNFTLKIRSTKLEDSAMYFCASRGATDNEQFFGPGTRLTVL.